A selection of T cell receptor beta chains follows, all from one sample in a study of OX40 agonist ivuxolimab in advanced cancers. TCRdb keeps only in-frame clones here, not all; method: immunoSEQ multiplex PCR. The sample includes over 50,000 clones, roughly 87% of them seen just once. The material was CD4+ or CD8+ T cells sorted from blood, obtained in a trial of the OX40 agonist ivuxolimab. These receptors were taken from an adult with an advanced solid tumor such as melanoma, head and neck, liver or kidney cancer. CDR3s include the opening cysteine and the closing phenylalanine or tryptophan. A D gene is named only where the DNA matches it firmly. Size is stated for part of the rows, as once, few or many counts, or as a class when the clone is expanded.

v_gene: TRBV10-1; j_gene: TRBJ2-3; d_gene: TRBD2; abundance: -; CDR3nt: TGCGCCAGCAGTGACCTAGGACTAGCGGGAGATACGCAGTATTTT; CDR3aa: CASSDLGLAGDTQYF
v_gene: TRBV19; j_gene: TRBJ1-6; d_gene: -; abundance: -; CDR3nt: TGTGCCAGTAGTTCCCGGTCGACAGTGAATAATTCACCCCTCCACTTT; CDR3aa: CASSSRSTVNNSPLHF
v_gene: TRBV25-1; j_gene: TRBJ1-2; d_gene: -; abundance: -; CDR3nt: TGTGCCAGCAGTGAATACGGGCAGGGGAACGCCTATGGCTACACCTTC; CDR3aa: CASSEYGQGNAYGYTF
v_gene: TRBV19; j_gene: TRBJ2-5; d_gene: -; abundance: -; CDR3nt: TGTGCCAGTAGTACCCTTCGAGGGCTAGCTGGTGGGACCCAGTACTTC; CDR3aa: CASSTLRGLAGGTQYF
v_gene: TRBV2; j_gene: TRBJ2-1; d_gene: -; abundance: -; CDR3nt: TGTGCCAGCTCCGGGTACAATGAGCAGTTCTTC; CDR3aa: CASSGYNEQFF
v_gene: TRBV5-1; j_gene: TRBJ2-5; d_gene: TRBD2; abundance: -; CDR3nt: TGCGCCAGCAGGTTACCATTAGCGGGAGGGTTGGAGACCCAGTACTTC; CDR3aa: CASRLPLAGGLETQYF
v_gene: TRBV28; j_gene: TRBJ2-5; d_gene: TRBD2; abundance: -; CDR3nt: TGTGCCAGCAGTACTCGGACTAGCGGGAGGGCCGCGGTGACCCAAGAGACCCAGTACTTC; CDR3aa: CASSTRTSGRAAVTQETQYF
v_gene: TRBV7-6; j_gene: TRBJ1-5; d_gene: -; abundance: -; CDR3nt: TGTGCCAGCAGCTTAGCGCCCGGGGGGAACGATCAGCCCCAGCATTTT; CDR3aa: CASSLAPGGNDQPQHF
v_gene: TRBV19; j_gene: TRBJ1-2; d_gene: -; abundance: -; CDR3nt: TGTGCCAGTAGTACCCTCCAGGGACAAACTAACTATGGCTACACCTTC; CDR3aa: CASSTLQGQTNYGYTF
v_gene: TRBV12-5; j_gene: TRBJ2-2; d_gene: -; abundance: -; CDR3nt: TGTGCTAGTGGTTTAGGGTTGAGTACCGGGGAGCTGTTTTTT; CDR3aa: CASGLGLSTGELFF
v_gene: TRBV7-9; j_gene: TRBJ1-5; d_gene: -; abundance: -; CDR3nt: TGTGCCAGCAGCTCTGGGGGGGAGGGTCTGGGTAGCAATCAGCCCCAGCATTTT; CDR3aa: CASSSGGEGLGSNQPQHF
v_gene: TRBV30; j_gene: TRBJ1-1; d_gene: -; abundance: few; CDR3nt: TGTGCCTCGTCGGGGAGGGTCACTGAAGCTTTCTTT; CDR3aa: CASSGRVTEAFF
v_gene: TRBV5-1; j_gene: TRBJ1-2; d_gene: -; abundance: -; CDR3nt: TGCGCCAGCAGCTTGGAGGCGGGGGCTAACTATGGCTACACCTTC; CDR3aa: CASSLEAGANYGYTF
v_gene: TRBV5-1; j_gene: TRBJ2-7; d_gene: -; abundance: -; CDR3nt: TGCGCCAGCAGCTCAACCGCAGTGCACGAGCAGTACTTC; CDR3aa: CASSSTAVHEQYF
v_gene: TRBV27; j_gene: TRBJ2-2; d_gene: -; abundance: -; CDR3nt: TGTGCCAGCAGTTTACTTCTACCCCCCGGGGAGCTGTTTTTT; CDR3aa: CASSLLLPPGELFF
v_gene: TRBV28; j_gene: TRBJ1-2; d_gene: TRBD1; abundance: -; CDR3nt: TGTGCCAGCATCCGGGACAGAGTTTCTTCTGGCTACACCTTC; CDR3aa: CASIRDRVSSGYTF
v_gene: TRBV6-5; j_gene: TRBJ1-2; d_gene: -; abundance: -; CDR3nt: TGTGCCAGCGTGCCGTTGGGGGGCTCTGGCTACACCTTC; CDR3aa: CASVPLGGSGYTF
v_gene: TRBV19; j_gene: TRBJ1-2; d_gene: TRBD1; abundance: -; CDR3nt: TGTGCCAGTAGCCACGACAGGGTCTATGGCTACACCTTC; CDR3aa: CASSHDRVYGYTF
v_gene: TRBV6-1; j_gene: TRBJ1-1; d_gene: TRBD1; abundance: -; CDR3nt: TGTGCCAGCGTCCCCGACAGGGAAACTGAAGCTTTCTTT; CDR3aa: CASVPDRETEAFF
v_gene: TRBV4-1; j_gene: TRBJ2-1; d_gene: TRBD2; abundance: -; CDR3nt: TGCGCCAGCAGCCGCATACTAGCGGGCATAATATTTAACAATGAGCAGTTCTTC; CDR3aa: CASSRILAGIIFNNEQFF
v_gene: TRBV7-2; j_gene: TRBJ1-2; d_gene: -; abundance: -; CDR3nt: TGTGCCAGCAGCTTAATTACGGGGACTGATGGCTACACCTTC; CDR3aa: CASSLITGTDGYTF
v_gene: TRBV28; j_gene: TRBJ1-4; d_gene: -; abundance: -; CDR3nt: TGTGCCAGCAGTTGGGGTCAGCGGGGTGGAAGTGAAAAACTGTTTTTT; CDR3aa: CASSWGQRGGSEKLFF
v_gene: TRBV19; j_gene: TRBJ1-2; d_gene: -; abundance: -; CDR3nt: TGTGCCAGTACCCTTTCCGAGGTTCGCATTATCGGCTACACCTTC; CDR3aa: CASTLSEVRIIGYTF
v_gene: TRBV10-3; j_gene: TRBJ2-7; d_gene: TRBD1; abundance: -; CDR3nt: TGTGCCATCAGTGAGTCTCAGGACAGGGGGCACGAGCAGTACTTC; CDR3aa: CAISESQDRGHEQYF
v_gene: TRBV5-1; j_gene: TRBJ2-2; d_gene: TRBD2; abundance: -; CDR3nt: TGCGCCAGCAGCTCAGGGGAGCGGGGGCCCGGGGAGCTGTTTTTT; CDR3aa: CASSSGERGPGELFF
v_gene: TRBV5-1; j_gene: TRBJ1-3; d_gene: -; abundance: -; CDR3nt: TGCGCCAGCAGCTTTTCTATCTCTGGAAACACCATATATTTT; CDR3aa: CASSFSISGNTIYF
v_gene: TRBV7-6; j_gene: TRBJ2-7; d_gene: -; abundance: -; CDR3nt: TGTGCCAGCAGCTTAGGTTCTGGGTACGAGCAGTACTTC; CDR3aa: CASSLGSGYEQYF
v_gene: TRBV5-1; j_gene: TRBJ1-5; d_gene: -; abundance: -; CDR3nt: TGCGCCAGCAGCCCGGGGTCGGACAATCAGCCCCAGCATTTT; CDR3aa: CASSPGSDNQPQHF
v_gene: TRBV29-1; j_gene: TRBJ1-5; d_gene: -; abundance: -; CDR3nt: TGCAGCGTTGTTCCGCCGTCGGGGGGGGCCAGGGGATATAGCAATCAGCCCCAGCATTTT; CDR3aa: CSVVPPSGGARGYSNQPQHF
v_gene: TRBV29-1; j_gene: TRBJ1-2; d_gene: -; abundance: -; CDR3nt: TGCAGCGTTTATGGCAAAGGCTACACCTTC; CDR3aa: CSVYGKGYTF
v_gene: TRBV11-2; j_gene: TRBJ2-7; d_gene: -; abundance: -; CDR3nt: TGTGCCAGCAGCCGGCACGGAGGCTCCTACGAGCAGTACTTC; CDR3aa: CASSRHGGSYEQYF
v_gene: TRBV4-1; j_gene: TRBJ2-7; d_gene: -; abundance: -; CDR3nt: TGCGCCAGCAGCCAAGATCCCGGGCCCTACGAGCAGTACTTC; CDR3aa: CASSQDPGPYEQYF
v_gene: TRBV28; j_gene: TRBJ2-7; d_gene: TRBD2; abundance: -; CDR3nt: TGTGCCAGCAGTCCAACGTCCGGACTAGCGGGAGGTTCCGAGCAGTACTTC; CDR3aa: CASSPTSGLAGGSEQYF
v_gene: TRBV7-6; j_gene: TRBJ2-7; d_gene: -; abundance: -; CDR3nt: TGTGCCAGTAATCAGGGGAACCCCCCTCGCTCCTACGAGCAGTACTTC; CDR3aa: CASNQGNPPRSYEQYF
v_gene: TRBV6-1; j_gene: TRBJ1-2; d_gene: -; abundance: -; CDR3nt: TGTGCCAGCTCGGAGGCAGGGACAAATGGCTACACCTTC; CDR3aa: CASSEAGTNGYTF
v_gene: TRBV27; j_gene: TRBJ2-3; d_gene: TRBD1; abundance: -; CDR3nt: TGTGCCAACCGGGACAGACACAGACCCTGTTCGGCGGAAGATACGCAGTATTTT; CDR3aa: CANRDRHRPCSAEDTQYF
v_gene: TRBV6-4; j_gene: TRBJ1-2; d_gene: -; abundance: -; CDR3nt: TGTGCCAGCAGTTCCTACGGGCAGGGAGGCTATGGCTACACCTTC; CDR3aa: CASSSYGQGGYGYTF
v_gene: TRBV6-1; j_gene: TRBJ1-1; d_gene: -; abundance: -; CDR3nt: TGTGCCAGCAGTGACTTTATGGGGAACACTGAAGCTTTCTTT; CDR3aa: CASSDFMGNTEAFF
v_gene: TRBV6-1; j_gene: TRBJ2-7; d_gene: -; abundance: few; CDR3nt: TGTGCCAGCAGAGCCCCTGGGACGGACTCCTACGAGCAGTACTTC; CDR3aa: CASRAPGTDSYEQYF
v_gene: TRBV28; j_gene: TRBJ2-7; d_gene: TRBD2; abundance: once; CDR3nt: TGTGCCAGCAGTCCTACCGGGGGGGCGGTCTACGAGCAGTACTTC; CDR3aa: CASSPTGGAVYEQYF
v_gene: TRBV19; j_gene: TRBJ2-7; d_gene: TRBD2; abundance: -; CDR3nt: TGTGCCAGTAGTCGGGACGGGACTAGCGAACATTTCTCCTACGAGCAGTACTTC; CDR3aa: CASSRDGTSEHFSYEQYF
v_gene: TRBV18; j_gene: TRBJ2-7; d_gene: TRBD1; abundance: -; CDR3nt: TGTGCCAGCTCACTCCAGGGGGTCGGGAACGAGCAGTACTTC; CDR3aa: CASSLQGVGNEQYF
v_gene: TRBV28; j_gene: TRBJ2-2; d_gene: -; abundance: -; CDR3nt: TGTGCCAGCAGTTTAGTTAGGCCGAACACCGGGGAGCTGTTTTTT; CDR3aa: CASSLVRPNTGELFF
v_gene: TRBV11-1; j_gene: TRBJ1-2; d_gene: -; abundance: -; CDR3nt: TGTGCCAGCAGCCAGAATAACTATGGCTACACCTTC; CDR3aa: CASSQNNYGYTF
v_gene: TRBV7-2; j_gene: TRBJ1-5; d_gene: -; abundance: -; CDR3nt: TGTGCCAGCAGCTACCTGGGGCCGGGGGCAAATCAGCCCCAGCATTTT; CDR3aa: CASSYLGPGANQPQHF
v_gene: TRBV27; j_gene: TRBJ1-6; d_gene: -; abundance: -; CDR3nt: TGTGCCAGCAGTCCACGCGGGGATAGTTCACCCCTCCACTTT; CDR3aa: CASSPRGDSSPLHF
v_gene: TRBV27; j_gene: TRBJ2-7; d_gene: -; abundance: once; CDR3nt: TGTGCCAGCAGTTTGACACATACCCCCGAGCAGTACTTC; CDR3aa: CASSLTHTPEQYF
v_gene: TRBV19; j_gene: TRBJ1-5; d_gene: TRBD1; abundance: -; CDR3nt: TGTGCCAGTAGTATCCCGCCTTGGACAGGAGGTTATCAGCCCCAGCATTTT; CDR3aa: CASSIPPWTGGYQPQHF